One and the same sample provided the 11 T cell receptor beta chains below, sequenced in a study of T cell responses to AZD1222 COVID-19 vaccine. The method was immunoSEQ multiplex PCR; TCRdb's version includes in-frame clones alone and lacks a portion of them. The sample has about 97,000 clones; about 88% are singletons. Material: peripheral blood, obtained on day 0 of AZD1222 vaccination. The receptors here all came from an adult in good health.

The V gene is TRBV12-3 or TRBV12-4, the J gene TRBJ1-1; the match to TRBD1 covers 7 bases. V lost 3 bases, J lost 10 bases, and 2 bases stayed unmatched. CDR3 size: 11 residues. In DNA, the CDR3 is TGTGCCAGCAGTTTCTCAGGGGGAGCTTTCTTT. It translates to CASSFSGGAFF.

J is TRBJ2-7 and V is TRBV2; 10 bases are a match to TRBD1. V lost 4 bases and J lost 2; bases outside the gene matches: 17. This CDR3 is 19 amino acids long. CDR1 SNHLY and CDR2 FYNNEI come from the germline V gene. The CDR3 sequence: CASSGAGTGDKSRPYEQYF. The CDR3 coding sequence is TGTGCCAGCAGTGGGGCTGGGACAGGGGACAAATCTAGACCCTACGAGCAGTACTTC.

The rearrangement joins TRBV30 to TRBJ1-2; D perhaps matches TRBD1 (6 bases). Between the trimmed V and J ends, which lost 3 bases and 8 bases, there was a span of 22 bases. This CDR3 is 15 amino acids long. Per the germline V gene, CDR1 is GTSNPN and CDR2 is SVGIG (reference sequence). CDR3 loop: CAWSHPMRDKRGYTF. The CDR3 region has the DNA TGTGCCTGGAGCCACCCTATGAGGGACAAGAGAGGCTACACCTTC. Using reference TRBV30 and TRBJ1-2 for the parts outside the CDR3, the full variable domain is SQTIHQWPATLVQPVGSPLSLECTVEGTSNPNLYWYRQAAGRGLQLLFYSVGIGQISSEVPQNLSASRPQDRQFILSSKKLLLSDSGFYLCAWSHPMRDKRGYTFGSGTRLTVV.

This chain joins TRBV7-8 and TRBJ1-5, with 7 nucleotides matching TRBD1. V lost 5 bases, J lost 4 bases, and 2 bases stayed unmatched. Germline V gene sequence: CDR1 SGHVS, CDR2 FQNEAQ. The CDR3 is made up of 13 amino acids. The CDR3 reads CASSVQGNQPQHF. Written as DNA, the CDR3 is TGTGCCAGCAGCGTACAGGGGAATCAGCCCCAGCATTTT. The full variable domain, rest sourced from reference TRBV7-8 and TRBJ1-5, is GAGVSQSPRYKVAKRGQDVALRCDPISGHVSLFWYQQALGQGPEFLTYFQNEAQLDKSGLPSDRFFAERPEGSVSTLKIQRTQQEDSAVYLCASSVQGNQPQHFGDGTRLSIL.

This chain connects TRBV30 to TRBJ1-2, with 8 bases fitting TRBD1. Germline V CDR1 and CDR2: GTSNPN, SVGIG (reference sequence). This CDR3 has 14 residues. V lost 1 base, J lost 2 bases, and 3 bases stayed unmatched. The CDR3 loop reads CAWSAWTGNYGYTF. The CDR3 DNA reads TGTGCCTGGAGTGCCTGGACAGGGAACTATGGCTACACCTTC.

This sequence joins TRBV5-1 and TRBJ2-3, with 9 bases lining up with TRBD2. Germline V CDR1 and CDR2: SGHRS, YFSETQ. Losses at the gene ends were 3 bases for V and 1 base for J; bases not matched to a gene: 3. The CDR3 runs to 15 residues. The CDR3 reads CASSWPSGGTDTQYF. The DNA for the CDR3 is TGCGCCAGCAGCTGGCCTAGCGGGGGCACAGATACGCAGTATTTT.

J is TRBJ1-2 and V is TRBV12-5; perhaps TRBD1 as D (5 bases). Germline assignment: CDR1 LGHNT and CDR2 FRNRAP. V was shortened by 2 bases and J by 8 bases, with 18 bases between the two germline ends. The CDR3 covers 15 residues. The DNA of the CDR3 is TGTGCTAGTGGTTTGATTGGACAATCGGCTGAAGGCTACACCTTC. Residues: CASGLIGQSAEGYTF.

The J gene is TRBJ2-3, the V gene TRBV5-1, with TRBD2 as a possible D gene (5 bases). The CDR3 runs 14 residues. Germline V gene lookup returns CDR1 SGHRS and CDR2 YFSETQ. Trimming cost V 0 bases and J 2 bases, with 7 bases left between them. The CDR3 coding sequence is TGCGCCAGCAGCTTGGGAGACTACACAGATACGCAGTATTTT. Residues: CASSLGDYTDTQYF.

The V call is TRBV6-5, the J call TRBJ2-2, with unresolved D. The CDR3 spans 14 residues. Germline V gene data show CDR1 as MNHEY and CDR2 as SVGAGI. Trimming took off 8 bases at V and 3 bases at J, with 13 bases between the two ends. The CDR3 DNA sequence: TGTGCCAGCCAGCCGAGTGTAGACACCGGGGAGCTGTTTTTT. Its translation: CASQPSVDTGELFF.

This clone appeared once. CDR3 residues: CASSPTGRYGYTF. CDR3 sequence (DNA): TGTGCCAGCAGTCCGACAGGGCGCTATGGCTACACCTTC. This chain links TRBV28 with TRBJ1-2; 7 bases align to TRBD1. Trimming cost V 5 bases and J 4 bases; bases outside gene matches: 4. CDR1 and CDR2 from the germline V gene are MDHEN and SYDVKM. The CDR3 has 13 residues.

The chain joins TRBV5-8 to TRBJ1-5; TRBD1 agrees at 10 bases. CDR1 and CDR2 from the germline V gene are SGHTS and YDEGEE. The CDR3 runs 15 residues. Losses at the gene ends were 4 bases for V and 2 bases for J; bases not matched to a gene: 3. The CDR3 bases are TGTGCCAGCAGCGTGGGGACAGGGGGCAATCAGCCCCAGCATTTT. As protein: CASSVGTGGNQPQHF.